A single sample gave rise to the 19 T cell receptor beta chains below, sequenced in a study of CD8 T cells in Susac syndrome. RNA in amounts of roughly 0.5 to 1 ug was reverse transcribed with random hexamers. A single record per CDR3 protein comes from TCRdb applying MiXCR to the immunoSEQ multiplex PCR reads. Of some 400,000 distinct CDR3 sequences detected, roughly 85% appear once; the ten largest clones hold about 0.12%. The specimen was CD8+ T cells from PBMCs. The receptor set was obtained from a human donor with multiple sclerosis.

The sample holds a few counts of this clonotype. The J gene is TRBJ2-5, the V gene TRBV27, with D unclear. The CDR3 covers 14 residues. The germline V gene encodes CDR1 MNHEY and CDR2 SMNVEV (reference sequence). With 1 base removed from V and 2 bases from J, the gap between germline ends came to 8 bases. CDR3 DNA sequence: TGTGCCAGCAGTTTATTGGGCGGACAAGAGACCCAGTACTTC. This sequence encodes CASSLLGGQETQYF.

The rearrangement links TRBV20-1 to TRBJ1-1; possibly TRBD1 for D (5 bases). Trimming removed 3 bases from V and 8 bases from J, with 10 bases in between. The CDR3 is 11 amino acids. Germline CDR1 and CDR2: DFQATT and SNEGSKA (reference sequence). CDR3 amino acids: CSASGTAEAFF. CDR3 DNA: TGCAGTGCTAGCGGGACGGCAGAAGCTTTCTTT.

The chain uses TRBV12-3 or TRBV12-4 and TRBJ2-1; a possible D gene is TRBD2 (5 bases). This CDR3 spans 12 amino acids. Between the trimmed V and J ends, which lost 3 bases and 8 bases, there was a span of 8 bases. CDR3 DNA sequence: TGTGCCAGCAGTTTTCCGAGGGATGAGCAGTTCTTC. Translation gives CASSFPRDEQFF.

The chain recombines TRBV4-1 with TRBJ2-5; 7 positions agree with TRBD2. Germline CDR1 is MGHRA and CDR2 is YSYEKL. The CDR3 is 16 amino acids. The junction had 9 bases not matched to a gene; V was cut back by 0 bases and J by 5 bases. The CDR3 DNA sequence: TGCGCCAGCAGCCAAGATAGCGGGCAGGGCTGGGAGACCCAGTACTTC. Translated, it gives CASSQDSGQGWETQYF.

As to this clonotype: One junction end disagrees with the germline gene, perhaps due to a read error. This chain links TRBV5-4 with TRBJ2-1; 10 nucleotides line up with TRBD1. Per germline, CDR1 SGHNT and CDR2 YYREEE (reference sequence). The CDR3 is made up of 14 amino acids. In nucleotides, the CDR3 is TGTGCCAGCACGCCGGGACAGGGGTGGAATGAGCAGTTATTC. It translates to CASTPGQGWNEQLF.

CDR3 in DNA: TGTGCCAGCAGCGAGGACTGGAACTATGGCTACACCTTC. This codes for CASSEDWNYGYTF. V usage is TRBV9 and J usage is TRBJ1-2; no clear D gene. The ends were cut back, 3 bases at V and 2 bases at J, with 8 bases in the middle. Germline-derived CDR1 and CDR2 are SGDLS and YYNGEE. The CDR3 contains 13 residues. Drawing the rest from reference TRBV9 and TRBJ1-2, the complete variable domain is DSGVTQTPKHLITATGQRVTLRCSPRSGDLSVYWYQQSLDQGLQFLIQYYNGEERAKGNILERFSAQQFPDLHSELNLSSLELGDSALYFCASSEDWNYGYTFGSGTRLTVV.

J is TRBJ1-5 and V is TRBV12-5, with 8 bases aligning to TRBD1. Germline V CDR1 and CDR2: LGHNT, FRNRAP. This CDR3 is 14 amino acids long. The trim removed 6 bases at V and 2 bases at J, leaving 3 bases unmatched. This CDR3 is CASGQQGGNQPQHF. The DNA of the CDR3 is TGTGCTAGTGGCCAACAGGGGGGCAATCAGCCCCAGCATTTT.

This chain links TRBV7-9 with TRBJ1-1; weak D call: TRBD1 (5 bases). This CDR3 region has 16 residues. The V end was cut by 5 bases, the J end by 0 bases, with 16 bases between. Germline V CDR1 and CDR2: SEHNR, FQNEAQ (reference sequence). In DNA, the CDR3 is TGTGCCAGCAGCGCGACCTCTGAGGGACTGAACACTGAAGCTTTCTTT. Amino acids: CASSATSEGLNTEAFF.

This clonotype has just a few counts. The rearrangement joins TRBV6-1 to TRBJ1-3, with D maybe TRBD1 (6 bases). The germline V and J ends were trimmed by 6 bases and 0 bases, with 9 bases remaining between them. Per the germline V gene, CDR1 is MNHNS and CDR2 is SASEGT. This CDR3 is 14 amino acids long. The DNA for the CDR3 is TGTGCCAGCAGGGCACAGGGCTCTGGAAACACCATATATTTT. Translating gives CASRAQGSGNTIYF.

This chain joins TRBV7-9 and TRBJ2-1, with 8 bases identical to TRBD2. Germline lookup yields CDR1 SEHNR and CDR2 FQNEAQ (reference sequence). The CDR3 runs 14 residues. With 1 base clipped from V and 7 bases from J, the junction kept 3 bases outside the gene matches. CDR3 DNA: TGTGCCAGCAGCTTAGTAGCGGGGCGGAATGAGCAGTTCTTC. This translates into CASSLVAGRNEQFF.

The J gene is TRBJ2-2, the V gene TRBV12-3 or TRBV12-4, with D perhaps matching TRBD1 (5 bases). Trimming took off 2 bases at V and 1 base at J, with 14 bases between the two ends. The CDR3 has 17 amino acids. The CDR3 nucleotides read TGTGCCAGCAGTTTAAGGGGTGGACACCTGAACACCGGGGAGCTGTTTTTT. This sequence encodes CASSLRGGHLNTGELFF.

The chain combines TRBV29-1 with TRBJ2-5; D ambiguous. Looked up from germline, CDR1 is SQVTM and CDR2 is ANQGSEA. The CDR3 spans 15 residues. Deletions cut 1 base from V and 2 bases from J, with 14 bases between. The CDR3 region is CSVEGHGSRQETQYF. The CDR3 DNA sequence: TGCAGCGTTGAAGGACACGGAAGCAGGCAAGAGACCCAGTACTTC.

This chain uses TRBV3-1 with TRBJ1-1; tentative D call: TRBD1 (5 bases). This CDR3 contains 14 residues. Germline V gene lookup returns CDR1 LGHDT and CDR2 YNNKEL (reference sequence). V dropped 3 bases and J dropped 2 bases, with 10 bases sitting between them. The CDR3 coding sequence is TGTGCCAGCAGCCAGATGACAGATAACACTGAAGCTTTCTTT. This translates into CASSQMTDNTEAFF.

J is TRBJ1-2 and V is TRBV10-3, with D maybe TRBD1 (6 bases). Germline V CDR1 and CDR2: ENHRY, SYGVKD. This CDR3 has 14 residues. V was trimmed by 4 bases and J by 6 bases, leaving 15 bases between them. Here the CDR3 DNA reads TGTGCCATCAGTGCGTTTACAGGGTCCGATGGCTACACCTTC. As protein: CAISAFTGSDGYTF.

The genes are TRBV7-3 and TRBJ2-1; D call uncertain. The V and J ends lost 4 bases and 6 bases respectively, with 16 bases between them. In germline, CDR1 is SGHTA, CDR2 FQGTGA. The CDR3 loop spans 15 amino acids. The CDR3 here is CASSSLVRLFNEQFF. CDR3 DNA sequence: TGTGCCAGCAGCTCCCTGGTGAGACTGTTCAATGAGCAGTTCTTC.

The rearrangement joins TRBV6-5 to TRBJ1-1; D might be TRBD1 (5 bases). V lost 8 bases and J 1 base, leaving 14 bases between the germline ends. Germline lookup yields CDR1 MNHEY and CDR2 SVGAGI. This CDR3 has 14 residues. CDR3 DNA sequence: TGTGCCAGCCATCCTGGGGGAGCGAACACTGAAGCTTTCTTT. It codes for CASHPGGANTEAFF.

CDR3 DNA: TGTGCCAGTAGTCCGGGACAGATGAACACTGAAGCTTTCTTT. It translates to CASSPGQMNTEAFF. This chain connects TRBV19 to TRBJ1-1; 7 nucleotides align to TRBD1. CDR3 size: 14 residues. Looked up from germline, CDR1 is LNHDA and CDR2 is SQIVND (reference sequence). Germline trimming cut 5 bases from V and 0 bases from J; bases unmatched to any gene: 3.

The DNA for the CDR3 is TGCAGCGTTGAGATAGCGGGAGTAGGTTACGAGCAGTACTTC. As protein: CSVEIAGVGYEQYF. The J gene is TRBJ2-7, the V gene TRBV29-1; 9 nucleotides agree with TRBD2. This CDR3 comprises 14 residues. Looked up from germline, CDR1 is SQVTM and CDR2 is ANQGSEA. V lost 3 bases to trimming and J lost 4 bases; unmatched junction nucleotides: 7.

The CDR3 sequence: CASSVEGGGARGGEQFF. The DNA for the CDR3 is TGTGCCAGCAGCGTAGAGGGAGGGGGCGCCCGTGGCGGTGAGCAGTTCTTC. The chain links TRBV9 to TRBJ2-1; D assignment may be TRBD1 or TRBD2 (7 bases each). Per the germline V gene, CDR1 is SGDLS and CDR2 is YYNGEE. Deletions cut 0 bases from V and 9 bases from J, with 22 bases between. CDR3 length: 17 amino acids.